This is a list of T cell receptor beta chains from one sample in a study of blood T cell repertoires in COVID-19. Profiling relied on immunoSEQ multiplex PCR, and the TCRdb table lists in-frame clones only, not all of them. The sample lists about 130,000 clones, about 83% seen once, with about an eighth in the top ten. The material sequenced was peripheral blood. These receptors all stem from a man in his 60s with acute or convalescent COVID-19. The CDR3 runs from the conserved cysteine through the conserved F or W. Each record gives: J gene, clone size, V gene, D gene, CDR3 length, CDR3 DNA, CDR3 protein. D genes are given only for firm matches. Expanded clones are given a class, and other clones once, few, many or no size at all.

>TRBJ2-3|NA|TRBV6-6|TRBD2|18
TGTGCCAGCAGTCCCCAACCCCCGACTAGCGGGAGTGTAGATACGCAGTATTTT
CASSPQPPTSGSVDTQYF
>TRBJ1-3|NA|TRBV9|NA|15
TGTGCCAGCAGCCAATTGGGGGGACCTGGAAACACCATATATTTT
CASSQLGGPGNTIYF
>TRBJ1-2|NA|TRBV30|NA|18
TGTGCCTGGAGTCGGGGGGGGACACAGGGAAATCCTAACTATGGCTACACCTTC
CAWSRGGTQGNPNYGYTF
>TRBJ1-1|NA|TRBV6-5|TRBD1|15
TGTGCCAGCAGTTATAGGGGGCAGGGGAACACTGAAGCTTTCTTT
CASSYRGQGNTEAFF
>TRBJ1-6|NA|TRBV6-5|NA|13
TGTGCCAGCAGTTTGGAGGGATATTCACCCCTCCACTTT
CASSLEGYSPLHF
>TRBJ2-3|NA|TRBV9|NA|13
TGTGCCAGCAGCCCCGGGTGGTGGGATACGCAGTATTTT
CASSPGWWDTQYF
>TRBJ2-3|once|TRBV7-8|TRBD2|16
TGTGCCAGCAGTCCGGGACTAGCGGGAGTCGGGGATACGCAGTATTTT
CASSPGLAGVGDTQYF
>TRBJ1-3|NA|TRBV6-5|NA|16
TGTGCCAGCAGTTACTCGCGGGCTTACTCTGGAAACACCATATATTTT
CASSYSRAYSGNTIYF
>TRBJ1-2|NA|TRBV30|NA|14
TGTGCTTTACAGGGAGGGGCTGGGAACTATGGCTACACCTTC
CALQGGAGNYGYTF
>TRBJ2-3|NA|TRBV2|TRBD1|15
TGTGCCAGCAGGGGACAGGGGGCTGGGGCAGATACGCAGTATTTT
CASRGQGAGADTQYF
>TRBJ2-7|NA|TRBV2|TRBD1|13
TGTGCCAGCATGCTACAGGGGTGGTACGAGCAGTACTTC
CASMLQGWYEQYF
>TRBJ1-2|NA|TRBV12-5|TRBD1|13
TGTGCTAGTGGTTTCACAGGGGGCCTCGGCTACACCTTC
CASGFTGGLGYTF
>TRBJ2-1|NA|TRBV4-1|TRBD1|15
TGCGCCAGCAGCCTGCGACAGGGTTCGGGAAATGAGCAGTTCTTC
CASSLRQGSGNEQFF
>TRBJ2-1|NA|TRBV3-1/TRBV3-2|TRBD2|18
TGTGCCAGCAGCCAAGTCAGCCGATTACTAGCGGGAGGGATTGAGCAGTTCTTC
CASSQVSRLLAGGIEQFF
>TRBJ1-5|NA|TRBV2|NA|14
TGTGCCAGCAGTGATCGGACAGCGGCCCAGCCCCAGCATTTT
CASSDRTAAQPQHF
>TRBJ2-1|NA|TRBV9|TRBD2|20
TGTGCCAGCAGCGCCCAACCTTCAGGACTAGCGGGTATCTTCTACAATGAGCAGTTCTTC
CASSAQPSGLAGIFYNEQFF
>TRBJ1-1|few|TRBV2|TRBD1|16
TGTGCCAGCAGTGGGACAGGGGGATATATGAACACTGAAGCTTTCTTT
CASSGTGGYMNTEAFF
>TRBJ1-1|NA|TRBV29-1|TRBD1|17
TGCAGCGCAATTCCGGGACAGGGGGCAATTGTGAACACTGAAGCTTTCTTT
CSAIPGQGAIVNTEAFF
>TRBJ1-6|once|TRBV6-5|NA|15
TGTGCCAGCAGTTACTTGGTTGGGGGGAATTCACCCCTCCACTTT
CASSYLVGGNSPLHF
>TRBJ1-6|NA|TRBV3-1/TRBV3-2|NA|16
TGTGCCAGCAGCCACCTGGCACAGGAGAGTAATTCACCCCTCCACTTT
CASSHLAQESNSPLHF